This TCR beta chain is from a study of post-analysis software for immune sequencing data. The overall study: Recorded subtypes: relapsing-remitting, secondary progressive, progressive-relapsing; some patients unannotated. Regarding the study as a whole: TRBV5-6, TRBV5-1 and TRBV20-1 belonged to a set of roughly 5 TRBV segments that were more frequent in patients than controls. The F measure placed samples prepared in the same batch into strongly shared clusters.

Comments on this clonotype: Its target is not known.

The TCR beta cDNA libraries contained unique molecular identifiers. TCRdb fed the PCR reads into MiXCR, producing one record per CDR3 protein. The table records about 820,000 distinct CDR3 sequences, about 57% of them present only once. With 5 bases removed from V and 5 bases from J, the gap between germline ends came to 11 bases. Germline V gene data show CDR1 as DFQATT and CDR2 as SNEGSKA (reference sequence). The CDR3 is made up of 12 amino acids. The sequence was collected from a girl under 18 with multiple sclerosis. Sequencing was done on a sample of blood. The rearrangement links TRBV20-1 to TRBJ2-3, with D perhaps TRBD2 (5 bases). CDR3 coding DNA: TGCAGTGCTCTCCCGGGAATAGATACGCAGTATTTT. Translating gives CSALPGIDTQYF.